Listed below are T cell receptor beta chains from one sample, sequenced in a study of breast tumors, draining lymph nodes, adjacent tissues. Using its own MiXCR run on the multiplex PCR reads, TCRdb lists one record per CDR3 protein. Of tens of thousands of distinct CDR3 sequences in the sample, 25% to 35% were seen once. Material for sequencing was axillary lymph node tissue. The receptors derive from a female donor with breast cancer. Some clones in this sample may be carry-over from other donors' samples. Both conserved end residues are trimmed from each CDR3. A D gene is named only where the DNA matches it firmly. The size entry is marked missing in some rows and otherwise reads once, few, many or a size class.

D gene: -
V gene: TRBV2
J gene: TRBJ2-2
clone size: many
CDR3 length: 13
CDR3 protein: ASSNRDPTTGELF

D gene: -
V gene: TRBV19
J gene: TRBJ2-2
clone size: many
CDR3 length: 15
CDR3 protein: ASSVPALAENTGELF

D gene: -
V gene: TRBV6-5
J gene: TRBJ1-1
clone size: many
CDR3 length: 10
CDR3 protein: ASSSLREEAF

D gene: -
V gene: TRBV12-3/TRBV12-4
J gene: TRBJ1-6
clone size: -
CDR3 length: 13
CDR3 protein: ASSFGPPENSPLH

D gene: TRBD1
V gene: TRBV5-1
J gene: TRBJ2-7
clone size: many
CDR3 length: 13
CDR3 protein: ASSSWTRDRIEQY

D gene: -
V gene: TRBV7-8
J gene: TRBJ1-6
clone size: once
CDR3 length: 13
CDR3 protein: ASSHLSGAAPPLH

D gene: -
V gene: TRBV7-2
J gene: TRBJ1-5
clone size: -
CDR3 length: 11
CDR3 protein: ASSFVDNQPQH

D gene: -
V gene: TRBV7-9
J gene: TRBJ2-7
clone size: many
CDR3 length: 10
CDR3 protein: ASGALTYEQY

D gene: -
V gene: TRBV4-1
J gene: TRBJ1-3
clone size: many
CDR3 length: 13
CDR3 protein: ASSLRQSSGNTIY

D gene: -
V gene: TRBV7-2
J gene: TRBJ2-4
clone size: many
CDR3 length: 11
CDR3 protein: ASSLERRNIQY

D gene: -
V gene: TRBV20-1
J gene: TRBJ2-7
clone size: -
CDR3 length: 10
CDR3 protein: SAGVHPHEQY

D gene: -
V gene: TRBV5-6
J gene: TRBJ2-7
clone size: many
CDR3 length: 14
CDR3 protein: ASSLALRVRVHEQY

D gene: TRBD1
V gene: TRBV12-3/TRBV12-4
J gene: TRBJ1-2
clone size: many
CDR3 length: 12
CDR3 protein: ASSLGGQGKGYT

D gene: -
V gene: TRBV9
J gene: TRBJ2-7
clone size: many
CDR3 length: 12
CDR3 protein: ASSVGDTPYEQY

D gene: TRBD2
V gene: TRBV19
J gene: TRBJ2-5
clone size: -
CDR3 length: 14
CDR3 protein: ASSIGLPGGAETQY

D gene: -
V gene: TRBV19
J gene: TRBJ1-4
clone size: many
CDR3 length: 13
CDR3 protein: ASSTNLGTNEKLF

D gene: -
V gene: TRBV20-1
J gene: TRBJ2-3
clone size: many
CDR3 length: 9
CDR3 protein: SAGNADTQY

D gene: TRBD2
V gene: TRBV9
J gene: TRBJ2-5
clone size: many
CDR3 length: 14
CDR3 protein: ASSVAPGGSGETQY

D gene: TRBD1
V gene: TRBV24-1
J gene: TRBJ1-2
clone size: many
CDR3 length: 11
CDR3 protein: ATRGQGASGYT

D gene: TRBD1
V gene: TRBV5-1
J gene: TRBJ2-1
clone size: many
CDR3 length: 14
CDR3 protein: ASSPQGIGNYNEQF

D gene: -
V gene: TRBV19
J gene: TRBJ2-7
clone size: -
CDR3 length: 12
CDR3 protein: ASSLKGTNYEQY

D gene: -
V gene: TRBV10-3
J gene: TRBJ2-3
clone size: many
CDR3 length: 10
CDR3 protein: AGGVSTDTQY

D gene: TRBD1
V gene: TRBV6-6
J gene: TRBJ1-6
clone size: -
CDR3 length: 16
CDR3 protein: ANSLVGGVSSYNSPLH

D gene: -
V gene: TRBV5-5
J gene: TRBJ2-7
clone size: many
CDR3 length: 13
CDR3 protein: ASSLSGSASYEQY

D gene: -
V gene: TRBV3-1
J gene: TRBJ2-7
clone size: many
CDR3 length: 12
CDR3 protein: ASSQSRGSNEQY

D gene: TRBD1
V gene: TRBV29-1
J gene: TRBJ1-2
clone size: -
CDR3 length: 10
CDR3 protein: SVTGGNYGYT

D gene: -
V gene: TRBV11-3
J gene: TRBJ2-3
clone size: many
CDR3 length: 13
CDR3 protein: ASSLDGRDTDTQY

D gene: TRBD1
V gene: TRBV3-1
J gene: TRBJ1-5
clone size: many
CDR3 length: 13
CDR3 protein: ASSQGQGARQPQH

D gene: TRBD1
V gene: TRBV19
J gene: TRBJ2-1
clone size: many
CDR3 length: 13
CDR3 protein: ASSADRGVYNEQF

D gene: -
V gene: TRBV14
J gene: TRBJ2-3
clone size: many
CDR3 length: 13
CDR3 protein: ASSQGFGTTDTQY

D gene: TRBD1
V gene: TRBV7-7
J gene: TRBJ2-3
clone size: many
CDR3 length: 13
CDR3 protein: ASSVGQGGTDTQY

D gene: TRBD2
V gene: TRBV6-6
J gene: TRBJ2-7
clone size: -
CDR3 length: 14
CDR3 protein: ASSEGAGGSPYEQY

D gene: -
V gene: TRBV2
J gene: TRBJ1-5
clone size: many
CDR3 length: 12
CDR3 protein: ASTSLGSNQPQH

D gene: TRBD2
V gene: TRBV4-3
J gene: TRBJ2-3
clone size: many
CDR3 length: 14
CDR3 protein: ASSQGGDSSTDTQY

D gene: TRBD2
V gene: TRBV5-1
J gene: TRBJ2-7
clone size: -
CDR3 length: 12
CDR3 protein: ASSWGAGGLEQY

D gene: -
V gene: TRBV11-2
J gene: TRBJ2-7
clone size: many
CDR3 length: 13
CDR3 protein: ASSFAGDSLTEQY

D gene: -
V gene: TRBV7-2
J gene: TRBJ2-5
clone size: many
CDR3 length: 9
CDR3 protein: ASTLTETQY

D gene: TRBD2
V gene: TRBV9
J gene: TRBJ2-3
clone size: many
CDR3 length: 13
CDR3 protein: ASDYSGSSTDTQY

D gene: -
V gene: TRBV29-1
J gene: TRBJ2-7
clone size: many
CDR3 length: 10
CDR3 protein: SARGLHFEQY

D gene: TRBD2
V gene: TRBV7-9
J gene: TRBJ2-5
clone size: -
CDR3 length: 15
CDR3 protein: ASRLAGRNEQAETQY

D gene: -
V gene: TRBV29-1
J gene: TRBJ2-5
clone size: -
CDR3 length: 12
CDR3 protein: SVRLYVGQETQY

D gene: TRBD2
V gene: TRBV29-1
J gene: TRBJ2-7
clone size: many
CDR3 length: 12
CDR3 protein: SVGVASGNSEQY

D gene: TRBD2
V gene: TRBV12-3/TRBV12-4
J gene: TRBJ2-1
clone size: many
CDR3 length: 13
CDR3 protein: ASSSGTSGYNEQF

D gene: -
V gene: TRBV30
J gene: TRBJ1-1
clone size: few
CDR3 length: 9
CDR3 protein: ATRGGNEAF

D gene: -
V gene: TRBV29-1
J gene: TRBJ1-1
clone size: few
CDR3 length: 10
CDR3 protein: SVEGGGVPAF

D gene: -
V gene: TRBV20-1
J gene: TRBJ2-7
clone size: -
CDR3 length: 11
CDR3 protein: SARVRGMYEQY

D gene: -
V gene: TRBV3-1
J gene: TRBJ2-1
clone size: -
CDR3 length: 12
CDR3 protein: ASSQDRTYNEQF

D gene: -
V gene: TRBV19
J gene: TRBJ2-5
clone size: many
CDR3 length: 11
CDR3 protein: ASTPGRGETQY

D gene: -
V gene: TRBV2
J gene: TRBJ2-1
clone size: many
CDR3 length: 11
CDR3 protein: ASSFLGGNEQF

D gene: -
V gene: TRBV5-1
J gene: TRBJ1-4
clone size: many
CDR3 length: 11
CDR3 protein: ASSLGLPENLF

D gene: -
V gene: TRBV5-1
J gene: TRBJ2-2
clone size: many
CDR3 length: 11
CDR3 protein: ASTRGNTGELF